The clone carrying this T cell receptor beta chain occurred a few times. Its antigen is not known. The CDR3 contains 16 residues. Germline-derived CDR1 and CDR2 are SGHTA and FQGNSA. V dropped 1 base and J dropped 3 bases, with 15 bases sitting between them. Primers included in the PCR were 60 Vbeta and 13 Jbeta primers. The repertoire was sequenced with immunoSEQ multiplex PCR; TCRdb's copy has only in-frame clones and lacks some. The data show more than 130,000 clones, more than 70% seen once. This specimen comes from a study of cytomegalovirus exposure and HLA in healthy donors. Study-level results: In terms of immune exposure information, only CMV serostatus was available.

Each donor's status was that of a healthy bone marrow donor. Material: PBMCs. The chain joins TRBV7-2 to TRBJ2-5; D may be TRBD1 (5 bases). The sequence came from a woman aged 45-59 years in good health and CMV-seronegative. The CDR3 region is CASSLEVGEGEETQYF. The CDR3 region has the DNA TGTGCCAGCAGCTTAGAAGTAGGGGAAGGGGAAGAGACCCAGTACTTC.